Sequencing of this TCR beta chain was carried out in a study of shared clonotypes between healthy human individuals. Naive CD8 cells, CD45RO-negative and positively selected for CCR7, excluded terminally differentiated effector memory CD45RA+ cells. Germline CDR1 reads SGHRS; CDR2 reads YFSETQ. Losses at the gene ends were 1 base for V and 1 base for J; bases not matched to a gene: 1. The CDR3 is 14 amino acids. About this clone: The antigen remains unidentified.

It was at deep level that the assay was run. Assay: immunoSEQ multiplex PCR; the TCRdb copy retains only in-frame clones and omits some. The sample lists around 1,900,000 clones, 85% to 95% occurring once. Broader study findings: Some clonotypes were shared by all four sorted-subset donors, while others were not shared. The non-shared ones had lower generation probabilities than the shared ones. It was only blood that was sampled, and tissue repertoires likely differ.

The genes are TRBV5-1 and TRBJ2-7, with 8 bases matching TRBD1. Sequencing was carried out using naive CD8+ T cells from PBMCs. This receptor was identified in a man aged 18 to 30 in good health. Some clones in this sample may be carry-over from other donors' samples. CDR3 region: CASSLRDRSYEQYF. The CDR3 region has the DNA TGCGCCAGCAGCTTGAGGGACAGGTCCTACGAGCAGTACTTC.